The 29 T cell receptor beta chains below were found in one sample sequenced in a study of monozygotic twins with inflammatory bowel disease. TCRdb re-called the 5' RACE reads, yielding one record per CDR3 amino acid sequence without DNA. This sample's table has 110,000 to 150,000 distinct CDR3 sequences. Specimen: blood. These receptors were obtained from a human donor with ulcerative colitis or Crohn's disease, or a healthy co-twin of an affected twin (not recorded which).

The chain links TRBV11-1 to TRBJ2-3; TCRdb picks TRBD2, but there is no DNA to check that call. The V gene's germline CDR1 is SGHAT and CDR2 FQDESV (reference sequence). The CDR3 loop spans 20 amino acids. This CDR3 reads CASSLRQLGLAGGPTDTQYF.

The chain recombines TRBV2 with TRBJ2-2; the TCRdb call, TRBD1, lacks DNA for checking. Per the germline V gene, CDR1 is SNHLY and CDR2 is FYNNEI. CDR3 length: 14 residues. Here the CDR3 reads CASGDRGYTGELFF.

The rearrangement joins TRBV12-3 or TRBV12-4 to TRBJ2-3; TCRdb selects TRBD1, and the lack of DNA leaves this call unchecked. The CDR3 is 15 residues long. CDR3 in amino acids: CASSLRQGSTDTQYF.

The chain couples TRBV20-1 to TRBJ2-1. Germline CDR1 reads DFQATT; CDR2 reads SNEGSKA (reference sequence). This CDR3 has 11 residues. The CDR3 loop reads CSARSGVEQFF.

The genes are TRBV24-1 and TRBJ2-3; TCRdb picks TRBD1, but there is no DNA to check that call. CDR1 KGHDR and CDR2 SFDVKD come from the germline V gene. The CDR3 length is 15 residues. CDR3 loop: CATSDPRTGRDTQYF.

This chain connects TRBV30 to TRBJ2-1; the D call of TRBD2 rests on TCRdb alone, since no DNA is present to check it. This CDR3 has 13 residues. Per germline, CDR1 GTSNPN and CDR2 SVGIG (reference sequence). CDR3 amino acids: CAWSLAGGPKRFF.

The chain recombines TRBV7-9 with TRBJ2-3; lacking DNA, the TRBD2 call made by TCRdb goes unchecked. Germline V gene data show CDR1 as SEHNR and CDR2 as FQNEAQ (reference sequence). The CDR3 length is 16 residues. CDR3 in amino acids: CASSLALAGPSDTQYF.

The V and J genes are TRBV10-3 and TRBJ2-1. Germline V lookup: CDR1 ENHRY, CDR2 SYGVKD. The CDR3 runs to 14 residues. This chain's CDR3 is CASQGFLLHNEQFF.

The chain uses TRBV29-1 and TRBJ2-1; TCRdb's D gene call, TRBD2, goes unchecked for lack of DNA. This CDR3 region has 13 residues. Germline V gene lookup returns CDR1 SQVTM and CDR2 ANQGSEA. The CDR3 sequence: CSVGTAGAGEQFF.

CDR3 sequence reads: CASRLNTEAFF. This sequence joins TRBV7-9 and TRBJ1-1. The CDR3 is 11 amino acids. From germline, CDR1 is SEHNR and CDR2 FQNEAQ (reference sequence).

The chain has TRBV12-3 or TRBV12-4 and TRBJ1-2. The CDR3 extends over 12 amino acids. CDR3 sequence reads: CASSRGSEGYTF.

CDR3 amino acids: CAIGTGFNEQYF. The chain couples TRBV10-3 to TRBJ2-7; TCRdb outputs TRBD1, but without DNA this stays unchecked. From germline, CDR1 is ENHRY and CDR2 SYGVKD. The CDR3 contains 12 residues.

The V and J genes are TRBV5-6 and TRBJ2-1; TCRdb reports TRBD2, a call that lacks DNA to check it against. CDR1 and CDR2 (germline): SGHDT, YYEEEE. The CDR3 runs to 15 residues. Here the CDR3 reads CASSFSGRAQNEQFF.

The chain couples TRBV20-1 to TRBJ2-1; TCRdb picks TRBD2, but there is no DNA to check that call. The CDR3 is 19 residues long. From germline, CDR1 is DFQATT and CDR2 SNEGSKA (reference sequence). The CDR3 is CRARGVGAGGPPPYNEQFF.

The genes are TRBV5-1 and TRBJ1-1; the TRBD1 assignment by TCRdb is unverifiable without DNA. The CDR3 consists of 15 residues. The germline CDR1 and CDR2 sequences are SGHRS and YFSETQ. The CDR3 here is CASSLDGQGGTEAFF.

V gene TRBV7-3 combines with J gene TRBJ2-1; TCRdb's assignment of TRBD2 cannot be checked, as there is no DNA. Germline values: CDR1 SGHTA, CDR2 FQGTGA. The CDR3 runs to 16 residues. The CDR3 here is CASSKGLAGPFYEQFF. Together with reference TRBV7-3 and TRBJ2-1, the CDR3 gives the full variable domain: GAGVSQTPSNKVTEKGKYVELRCDPISGHTALYWYRQSLGQGPEFLIYFQGTGAADDSGLPNDRFFAVRPEGSVSTLKIQRTERGDSAVYLCASSKGLAGPFYEQFFGPGTRLTVL.

This chain connects TRBV28 to TRBJ1-6; TCRdb lists TRBD1, though no DNA is available to test this call. Per germline, CDR1 MDHEN and CDR2 SYDVKM. This CDR3 contains 15 residues. The CDR3 loop is CASSLGRNGGSPLHF.

The chain joins TRBV7-9 to TRBJ2-3; the D call from TCRdb, TRBD1, cannot be confirmed without DNA. Germline V gene data show CDR1 as SEHNR and CDR2 as FQNEAQ (reference sequence). CDR3 length equals 16 residues. CDR3 sequence: CASSSPLDRDTDTQYF.

This sequence joins TRBV20-1 and TRBJ2-5; TCRdb's D gene call, TRBD2, goes unchecked for lack of DNA. In germline, CDR1 is DFQATT, CDR2 SNEGSKA (reference sequence). The CDR3 has 15 amino acids. CDR3 in amino acids: CSARDFGRARETQYF.

The chain uses TRBV5-5 and TRBJ2-1; the D gene TCRdb calls, TRBD1, cannot be checked with no DNA. This CDR3 region has 15 residues. Per germline, CDR1 SGHKS and CDR2 YYEKEE (reference sequence). CDR3 sequence reads: CASSSYYRQYNEQFF.

The CDR3 sequence is CAWNENTEAFF. This chain connects TRBV30 to TRBJ1-1. CDR3 length: 11 amino acids. Germline V gives CDR1 GTSNPN, CDR2 SVGIG (reference sequence).

The CDR3 sequence: CASSQEQGGFDEAFF. The rearrangement joins TRBV3-1 to TRBJ1-1. This CDR3 is built from 15 residues. Per germline, CDR1 LGHDT and CDR2 YNNKEL (reference sequence).

This rearrangement joins TRBV20-1 to TRBJ2-1; TCRdb calls TRBD2, which cannot be checked without DNA. This CDR3 has 17 residues. Germline lookup yields CDR1 DFQATT and CDR2 SNEGSKA (reference sequence). The CDR3: CSAKGRDKREKGNEQFF.

V usage is TRBV12-3 or TRBV12-4 and J usage is TRBJ2-6; TCRdb returns TRBD2, unconfirmable since there is no DNA. This CDR3 contains 21 residues. CDR3 residues: CASSFVPRTSGSRRGANVLTF.

This chain joins TRBV18 and TRBJ1-6; TCRdb designates TRBD1, a call that cannot be tested without DNA. Germline V lookup: CDR1 KGHSH, CDR2 LQKENI. CDR3 length equals 15 residues. This CDR3 is CASSPGQGPNSPLHF.

V gene TRBV7-3 combines with J gene TRBJ2-1. Germline loops: CDR1 SGHTA, CDR2 FQGTGA. CDR3 length: 14 residues. CDR3 sequence reads: CASSLGSSYNEQFF.

The V and J genes are TRBV7-6 and TRBJ2-1; lacking DNA, the TRBD1 call made by TCRdb goes unchecked. This CDR3 is built from 16 residues. Germline V gene sequence: CDR1 SGHVS, CDR2 FNYEAQ. CDR3 loop: CASSLVGTGASNEQFF.

The chain uses TRBV5-1 and TRBJ2-7; the TCRdb D gene call, TRBD1, has no DNA to confirm it. Germline V CDR1 and CDR2: SGHRS, YFSETQ. The CDR3 runs 15 residues. CDR3 in amino acids: CASSSHPLTGIEQYF.

V and J are TRBV10-3 and TRBJ1-1; TCRdb's D gene call, TRBD1, goes unchecked for lack of DNA. Germline CDR1 ENHRY, CDR2 SYGVKD. The CDR3 covers 14 residues. CDR3 protein: CAISMGGRNTEAFF.